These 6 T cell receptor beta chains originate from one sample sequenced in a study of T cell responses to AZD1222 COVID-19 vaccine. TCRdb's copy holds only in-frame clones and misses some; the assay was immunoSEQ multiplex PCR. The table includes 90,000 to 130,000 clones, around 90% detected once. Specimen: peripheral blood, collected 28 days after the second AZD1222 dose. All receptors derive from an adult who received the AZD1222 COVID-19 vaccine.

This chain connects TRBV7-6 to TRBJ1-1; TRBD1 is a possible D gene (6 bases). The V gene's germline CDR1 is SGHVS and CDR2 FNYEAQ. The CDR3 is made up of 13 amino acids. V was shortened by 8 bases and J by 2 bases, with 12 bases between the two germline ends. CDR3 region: CASQGFANTEAFF. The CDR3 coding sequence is TGTGCCAGCCAGGGGTTTGCAAACACTGAAGCTTTCTTT.

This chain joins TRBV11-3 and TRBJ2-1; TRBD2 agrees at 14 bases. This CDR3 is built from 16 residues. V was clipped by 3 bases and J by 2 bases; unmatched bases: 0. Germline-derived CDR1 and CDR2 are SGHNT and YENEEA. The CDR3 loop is CASSLTSGRAYNEQFF. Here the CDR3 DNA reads TGTGCCAGCAGCTTGACTAGCGGGAGGGCCTACAATGAGCAGTTCTTC.

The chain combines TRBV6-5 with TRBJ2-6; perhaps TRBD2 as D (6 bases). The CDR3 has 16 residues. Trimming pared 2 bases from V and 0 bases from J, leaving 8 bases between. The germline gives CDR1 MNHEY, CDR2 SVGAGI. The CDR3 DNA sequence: TGTGCCAGCAGTTACCGAGCGGGCTCTGGGGCCAACGTCCTGACTTTC. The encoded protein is CASSYRAGSGANVLTF.

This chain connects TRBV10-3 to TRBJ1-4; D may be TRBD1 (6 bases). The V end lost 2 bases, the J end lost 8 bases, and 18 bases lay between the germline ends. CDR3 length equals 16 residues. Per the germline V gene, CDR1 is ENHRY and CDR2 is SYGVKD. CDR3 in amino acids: CAISETRQVIGEKLFF. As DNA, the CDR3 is TGTGCCATCAGTGAGACCCGACAGGTGATCGGGGAAAAACTGTTTTTT.

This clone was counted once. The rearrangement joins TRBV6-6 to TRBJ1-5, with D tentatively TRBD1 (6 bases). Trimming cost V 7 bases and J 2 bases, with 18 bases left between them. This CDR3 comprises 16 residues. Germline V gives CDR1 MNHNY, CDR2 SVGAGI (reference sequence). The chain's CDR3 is CASTIEGGLGNQPQHF. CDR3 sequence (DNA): TGTGCCAGCACCATCGAGGGGGGACTCGGCAATCAGCCCCAGCATTTT.

The CDR3 is CSVGGPGDTQYF. CDR3 bases: TGCAGCGTTGGGGGGCCAGGGGATACGCAGTATTTT. The genes are TRBV29-1 and TRBJ2-3; D might be TRBD1 (6 bases). V lost 4 bases to trimming and J lost 6 bases, with 11 bases between them. In germline, CDR1 is SQVTM, CDR2 ANQGSEA. The CDR3 contains 12 residues.